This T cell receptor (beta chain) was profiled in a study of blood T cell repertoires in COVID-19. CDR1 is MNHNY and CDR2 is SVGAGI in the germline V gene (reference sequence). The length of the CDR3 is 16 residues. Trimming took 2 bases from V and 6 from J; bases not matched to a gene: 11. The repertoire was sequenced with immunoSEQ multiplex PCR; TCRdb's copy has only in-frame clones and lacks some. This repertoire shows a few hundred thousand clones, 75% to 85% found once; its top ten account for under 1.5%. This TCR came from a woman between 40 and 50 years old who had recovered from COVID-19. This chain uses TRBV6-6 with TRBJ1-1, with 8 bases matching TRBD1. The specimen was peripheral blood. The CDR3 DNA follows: TGTGCCAGCAGTTACCAGAAGGGACAGGTCGTCTCTGAAGCTTTCTTT. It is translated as CASSYQKGQVVSEAFF.